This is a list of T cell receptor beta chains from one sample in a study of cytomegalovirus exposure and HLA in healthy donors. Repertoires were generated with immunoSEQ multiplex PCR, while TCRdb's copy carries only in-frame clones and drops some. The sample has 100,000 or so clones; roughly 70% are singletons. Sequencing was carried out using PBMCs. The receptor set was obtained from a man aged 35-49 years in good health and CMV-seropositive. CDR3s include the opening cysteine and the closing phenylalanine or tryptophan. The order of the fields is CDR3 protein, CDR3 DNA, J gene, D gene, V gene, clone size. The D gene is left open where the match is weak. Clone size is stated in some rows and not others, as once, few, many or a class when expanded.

CDR3aa: CASSLAYNTEAFF
CDR3nt: TGCGCCAGCAGCTTGGCCTATAACACTGAAGCTTTCTTT
j_gene: TRBJ1-1
d_gene: NA
v_gene: TRBV5-1
abundance: NA

CDR3aa: CATTEDGVYGYTF
CDR3nt: TGTGCCACCACCGAAGACGGAGTCTATGGCTACACCTTC
j_gene: TRBJ1-2
d_gene: NA
v_gene: TRBV15
abundance: NA

CDR3aa: CASSQVGSSNYGYTF
CDR3nt: TGCGCCAGCAGCCAAGTGGGCTCGAGCAACTATGGCTACACCTTC
j_gene: TRBJ1-2
d_gene: NA
v_gene: TRBV4-1
abundance: few

CDR3aa: CASSAQGLAGGRTGELFF
CDR3nt: TGCGCCAGCAGCGCCCAGGGACTAGCGGGAGGGCGAACCGGGGAGCTGTTTTTT
j_gene: TRBJ2-2
d_gene: TRBD2
v_gene: TRBV4-1
abundance: NA

CDR3aa: CASSLVGSGMTGELFF
CDR3nt: TGTGCCAGCAGCTTGGTCGGTTCTGGTATGACCGGGGAGCTGTTTTTT
j_gene: TRBJ2-2
d_gene: NA
v_gene: TRBV5-6
abundance: NA

CDR3aa: CASSEEIDNEQFF
CDR3nt: TGCGCCAGCAGCGAAGAGATCGACAATGAGCAGTTCTTC
j_gene: TRBJ2-1
d_gene: NA
v_gene: TRBV5-1
abundance: NA

CDR3aa: CASSSRTSGQGAKNIQYF
CDR3nt: TGTGCCAGCAGCTCGCGGACTTCGGGACAGGGGGCGAAAAACATTCAGTACTTC
j_gene: TRBJ2-4
d_gene: TRBD1
v_gene: TRBV7-9
abundance: NA

CDR3aa: CASIGDRGAGELFF
CDR3nt: TGTGCCAGTATTGGGGACAGGGGAGCCGGGGAGCTGTTTTTT
j_gene: TRBJ2-2
d_gene: TRBD1
v_gene: TRBV19
abundance: NA

CDR3aa: CASSANQGGEKLFF
CDR3nt: TGTGCCAGCAGCGCCAATCAAGGGGGTGAAAAACTGTTTTTT
j_gene: TRBJ1-4
d_gene: NA
v_gene: TRBV7-2
abundance: few

CDR3aa: CASSTPGYLYEQYF
CDR3nt: TGTGCCAGCAGTACCCCGGGATACCTCTACGAGCAGTACTTC
j_gene: TRBJ2-7
d_gene: NA
v_gene: TRBV6-1
abundance: NA